This T cell receptor beta chain was obtained from a study of blood T cell repertoires in COVID-19. Study-wide background: Both acute and convalescent COVID-19 samples were obtained from the United States, Italy and Spain. T cells, B-cell-depleted T cells, or PBMCs supplied cDNA or gDNA.

Per the germline V gene, CDR1 is SGHNT and CDR2 is YENEEA. Between the trimmed V and J ends, which lost 5 bases and 5 bases, there was a span of 12 bases. The CDR3 covers 13 residues. Original handling: Nucleated cell counts were estimated from reference gene primer amplification. Profiling relied on immunoSEQ multiplex PCR, and the TCRdb table lists in-frame clones only, not all of them. For V, J and clone size, that table is used; D and trimming come from the DNA. This table holds approximately 190,000 clones, 86% found once. V gene TRBV11-3 combines with J gene TRBJ1-2; D perhaps matches TRBD1 (6 bases). Material for sequencing was peripheral blood. This sequence originates from a man of 80 years or more with acute or convalescent COVID-19. CDR3 sequence: CASSQTGRYGYTF. CDR3 DNA sequence: TGTGCCAGCAGCCAGACAGGTCGTTATGGCTACACCTTC.